This entry lists 32 T cell receptor beta chains sequenced from one sample in a study of OX40 agonist ivuxolimab in advanced cancers. Sequencing used immunoSEQ multiplex PCR; TCRdb keeps in-frame clones, though not all of them. This sample has tens of thousands of clones, with over 85% found just once. This specimen was CD4+ or CD8+ T cells sorted from blood, taken in a trial of the OX40 agonist ivuxolimab. The receptors were sampled from an adult with an advanced solid tumor such as melanoma, head and neck, liver or kidney cancer.

This clone has only one observation. The CDR3 DNA is TGTGCCAGTCGAGCTGTAGAGACCCAGTACTTC. Residues: CASRAVETQYF. The chain has TRBV2 and TRBJ2-5; D is unresolved. Trimming stripped 9 bases from V and 4 bases from J, with 9 bases between. From germline, CDR1 is SNHLY and CDR2 FYNNEI. CDR3 length: 11 residues.

This rearrangement joins TRBV28 to TRBJ1-2; D unresolved. V lost 2 bases and J lost 0, with 10 bases in between. Germline values: CDR1 MDHEN, CDR2 SYDVKM. CDR3 size: 15 residues. CDR3: CASSLPLRANYGYTF. The DNA for the CDR3 is TGTGCCAGCAGTTTACCTCTTCGAGCTAACTATGGCTACACCTTC.

This sequence joins TRBV19 and TRBJ2-5; the D gene is possibly TRBD1 (5 bases). V lost 3 bases and J 1 base, leaving 9 bases between the germline ends. CDR3 size: 14 residues. Germline V gene sequence: CDR1 LNHDA, CDR2 SQIVND (reference sequence). CDR3 residues: CASSIPDSQETQYF. The CDR3 nucleotides are TGTGCCAGTAGTATCCCCGACAGCCAAGAGACCCAGTACTTC.

This chain joins TRBV7-2 and TRBJ2-7, with D perhaps matching TRBD2 (5 bases). V shed 5 bases and J shed 6 bases, with 17 bases lying between them. Germline values: CDR1 SGHTA, CDR2 FQGNSA. The CDR3 loop spans 14 amino acids. The CDR3 loop reads CASSPSGLLGEQYF. Here the CDR3 DNA reads TGTGCCAGCAGCCCCAGCGGACTCCTCGGCGAGCAGTACTTC.

J is TRBJ1-5 and V is TRBV6-1; 7 bases match TRBD1. The trim removed 6 bases at V and 2 bases at J, leaving 4 bases unmatched. From germline, CDR1 is MNHNS and CDR2 SASEGT. This CDR3 is 14 amino acids long. CDR3 amino acids: CASRGGTGNQPQHF. For the CDR3, the DNA is TGTGCCAGCAGAGGGGGGACAGGCAATCAGCCCCAGCATTTT.

The CDR3 nucleotides read TGCGCCAGCAGGCAAGGTGCCTCGGGGCTCGAGCAGTACTTC. This codes for CASRQGASGLEQYF. This chain joins TRBV5-1 and TRBJ2-7; D tentatively fits TRBD1 or TRBD2 (5 bases each). The CDR3 runs 14 residues. With 5 bases removed from V and 6 bases from J, the gap between germline ends came to 18 bases. In germline, CDR1 is SGHRS, CDR2 YFSETQ.

This sequence joins TRBV15 and TRBJ1-2; D call uncertain. This CDR3 region has 14 residues. V gave up 0 bases and J gave up 6 bases, with 11 bases separating them. CDR1 is LNHNV, CDR2 YYDKDF, per germline (reference sequence). The CDR3 loop is CATSREKWGNGYTF. The CDR3 DNA follows: TGTGCCACCAGCAGAGAAAAGTGGGGAAATGGCTACACCTTC.

This chain uses TRBV5-1 with TRBJ2-3; D gene uncertain. The V end was cut by 6 bases, the J end by 2 bases, with 13 bases between. The CDR3 loop spans 14 amino acids. In germline, CDR1 is SGHRS, CDR2 YFSETQ. The CDR3: CASTPVGNTDTQYF. In DNA form, the CDR3 reads TGCGCCAGCACCCCCGTTGGAAACACAGATACGCAGTATTTT.

The V and J genes are TRBV11-2 and TRBJ2-2; D remains ambiguous. Trimming stripped 1 base from V and 7 bases from J, with 7 bases between. CDR1 and CDR2 (germline): SGHAT, FQNNGV. The CDR3 runs to 13 residues. The CDR3 nucleotides read TGTGCCAGCAGCTTAGTCAGTTACGGGGAGCTGTTTTTT. Amino acids: CASSLVSYGELFF. The full variable domain, completed using reference TRBV11-2 and TRBJ2-2, is EAGVAQSPRYKIIEKRQSVAFWCNPISGHATLYWYQQILGQGPKLLIQFQNNGVVDDSQLPKDRFSAERLKGVDSTLKIQPAKLEDSAVYLCASSLVSYGELFFGEGSRLTVL.

Written as DNA, the CDR3 is TGCAGCGTTGGGCTCCTAGCGGGGAACACCGGGGAGCTGTTTTTT. It translates to CSVGLLAGNTGELFF. The chain carries TRBV29-1 and TRBJ2-2; 8 nucleotides agree with TRBD2. Germline V gene lookup returns CDR1 SQVTM and CDR2 ANQGSEA. The CDR3 length is 15 residues. V trimming: 4 bases; J trimming: 1 base; junction bases outside the gene matches: 5.

This clone came up once. The chain carries TRBV19 and TRBJ1-2, with TRBD1 matching 7 bases. Germline lookup yields CDR1 LNHDA and CDR2 SQIVND (reference sequence). The ends lost 6 bases at V and 8 bases at J; junction bases unmatched: 21. The CDR3 has 17 amino acids. The CDR3 loop is CASSKLKQGPPGSGYTF. CDR3 bases: TGTGCCAGTAGCAAATTGAAACAGGGGCCCCCCGGGTCGGGCTACACCTTC.

This sequence joins TRBV6-1 and TRBJ1-3; 8 bases fit TRBD1. CDR3 size: 14 residues. The junction had 3 bases not matched to a gene; V was cut back by 8 bases and J by 0 bases. From germline, CDR1 is MNHNS and CDR2 SASEGT. For the CDR3, the DNA is TGTGCCAGCGGGACAGGCAGCTCTGGAAACACCATATATTTT. Amino acids: CASGTGSSGNTIYF.

The J gene is TRBJ1-1, the V gene TRBV10-1; 10 bases are shared with TRBD1. CDR1 and CDR2 (germline): WNHNN, SYGVQD (reference sequence). Germline trimming cut 3 bases from V and 11 bases from J; bases unmatched to any gene: 6. The CDR3 has 13 residues. The CDR3 here is CASSDRDRGRAFF. The CDR3 nucleotides read TGCGCCAGCAGTGACCGGGACAGGGGACGTGCTTTCTTT.

J is TRBJ1-6 and V is TRBV21-1; TRBD1, as called in the table, went unchecked against the DNA. TRBV21-1 corresponds to a pseudogene. The CDR3 has 16 amino acids. CDR3 DNA sequence: TGTGCCAGCAGCAAAGGGGACAGGGGGAGGTATTCACCCCTCCACTTT. Protein sequence: CASSKGDRGRYSPLHF.

CDR3 protein: CASSFTGLRNTDTQYF. As DNA, the CDR3 is TGCGCCAGCAGCTTTACCGGCCTAAGGAACACAGATACGCAGTATTTT. The V call is TRBV5-1, the J call TRBJ2-3; D ambiguous. Germline assignment: CDR1 SGHRS and CDR2 YFSETQ. CDR3 length equals 16 residues. Trimming took off 2 bases at V and 2 bases at J, with 15 bases between the two ends.

This clone was counted a single time. The chain couples TRBV6-6 to TRBJ2-7; D is unresolved. Per germline, CDR1 MNHNY and CDR2 SVGAGI (reference sequence). V lost 2 bases and J 4 bases, leaving 12 bases between the germline ends. The CDR3 is made up of 14 amino acids. The CDR3 DNA follows: TGTGCCAGCAGTTACCACCAAAAAACTTACGAGCAGTACTTC. It specifies CASSYHQKTYEQYF.

The chain employs TRBV18 and TRBJ2-3, with TRBD1 matching 8 bases. CDR1 KGHSH and CDR2 LQKENI come from the germline V gene. V lost 3 bases and J lost 1; bases outside the gene matches: 0. The CDR3 is 14 amino acids. This CDR3 is CASSPTGGTDTQYF. In DNA form, the CDR3 reads TGTGCCAGCTCACCGACAGGGGGCACAGATACGCAGTATTTT. Complete variable domain (other parts from reference TRBV18 and TRBJ2-3): NAGVMQNPRHLVRRRGQEARLRCSPMKGHSHVYWYRQLPEEGLKFMVYLQKENIIDESGMPKERFSAEFPKEGPSILRIQQVVRGDSAAYFCASSPTGGTDTQYFGPGTRLTVL.

The chain recombines TRBV6-5 with TRBJ2-7; maybe TRBD1 (6 bases). This CDR3 contains 12 residues. Trimming shortened V by 6 bases and J by 5 bases, and 11 bases separated the two germline ends. Germline CDR1 and CDR2: MNHEY and SVGAGI. The chain's CDR3 is CASRATGNEQYF. DNA for the CDR3: TGTGCCAGCAGGGCAACAGGGAACGAGCAGTACTTC.

This chain links TRBV7-2 with TRBJ1-2, with D possibly TRBD1 on 5 matching bases. The germline V and J ends were trimmed by 1 base and 4 bases, with 13 bases remaining between them. CDR3 length: 15 residues. CDR1 is SGHTA, CDR2 FQGNSA, per germline. For the CDR3, the DNA is TGTGCCAGCAGCTTAGACTCATCGGGGCTCTATGGCTACACCTTC. Residues: CASSLDSSGLYGYTF.

The chain is built from TRBV6-1 and TRBJ1-3; D is unclear. The CDR3 loop spans 11 amino acids. Trimming left V 7 bases short and J 3 bases short, with 4 bases between. Germline V CDR1 and CDR2: MNHNS, SASEGT. This CDR3 is CASIRGNTIYF. The CDR3 DNA is TGTGCCAGCATCCGTGGAAACACCATATATTTT.

J is TRBJ2-5 and V is TRBV11-2, with D maybe TRBD2 (7 bases). Germline CDR1 reads SGHAT; CDR2 reads FQNNGV. The V gene lost 5 bases and the J gene lost 5 bases, with 24 bases spanning the gap. The CDR3 runs to 17 residues. The CDR3 region is CASSSRGAGRGRETQYF. CDR3 in DNA: TGTGCCAGCAGCAGCCGGGGGGCGGGGAGAGGAAGGGAGACCCAGTACTTC.

The J gene is TRBJ2-3, the V gene TRBV6-1; D tentatively fits TRBD1 or TRBD2 (6 bases each). The V end was cut by 7 bases, the J end by 0 bases, with 14 bases between. Looked up from germline, CDR1 is MNHNS and CDR2 is SASEGT. There are 15 residues in the CDR3. The CDR3 nucleotides read TGTGCCAGCAAAATGGGGGCGGGGAGCACAGATACGCAGTATTTT. Translated: CASKMGAGSTDTQYF.

V gene TRBV11-3 combines with J gene TRBJ1-1; D not resolved. CDR1 and CDR2 from the germline V gene are SGHNT and YENEEA. V lost 0 bases to trimming and J lost 1 base, with 12 bases between them. CDR3 length: 16 amino acids. The CDR3 DNA sequence: TGTGCCAGCAGCTTAGATAGGGAGCTCCCGAACACTGAAGCTTTCTTT. Translating it yields CASSLDRELPNTEAFF. Using reference TRBV11-3 and TRBJ1-1 for the parts outside the CDR3, the full variable domain is EAGVVQSPRYKIIEKKQPVAFWCNPISGHNTLYWYLQNLGQGPELLIRYENEEAVDDSQLPKDRFSAERLKGVDSTLKIQPAELGDSAVYLCASSLDRELPNTEAFFGQGTRLTVV.

The chain uses TRBV5-4 and TRBJ2-7; 7 bases map to TRBD1. The CDR3 consists of 13 residues. Looked up from germline, CDR1 is SGHNT and CDR2 is YYREEE (reference sequence). V shed 4 bases and J 9 bases; nucleotides not matched to a gene: 10. The CDR3 region is CASSLGQATGQYF. The CDR3 region has the DNA TGTGCCAGCAGCCTCGGACAGGCGACGGGGCAGTACTTC. Drawing the rest from reference TRBV5-4 and TRBJ2-7, the complete variable domain is ETGVTQSPTHLIKTRGQQVTLRCSSQSGHNTVSWYQQALGQGPQFIFQYYREEENGRGNFPPRFSGLQFPNYSSELNVNALELDDSALYLCASSLGQATGQYFGPGTRLTVT.

The chain couples TRBV6-1 to TRBJ1-1; D is unresolved. This CDR3 spans 11 amino acids. CDR1 and CDR2 from the germline V gene are MNHNS and SASEGT. V lost 10 bases, J lost 7 bases, and 13 bases lay in between. CDR3 in amino acids: CATKSSGEAFF. For the CDR3, the DNA is TGTGCCACCAAGTCTTCTGGTGAAGCTTTCTTT.

The CDR3 bases are TGCGCCAGCAGCCTTCGTCTTCTACTTATGAACACTGAAGCTTTCTTT. Protein sequence: CASSLRLLLMNTEAFF. The chain couples TRBV5-1 to TRBJ1-1; D ambiguous. Germline lookup yields CDR1 SGHRS and CDR2 YFSETQ. The CDR3 spans 16 residues. Trimming took off 4 bases at V and 0 bases at J, with 16 bases between the two ends. The full variable domain, with the rest looked up from reference TRBV5-1 and TRBJ1-1, is KAGVTQTPRYLIKTRGQQVTLSCSPISGHRSVSWYQQTPGQGLQFLFEYFSETQRNKGNFPGRFSGRQFSNSRSEMNVSTLELGDSALYLCASSLRLLLMNTEAFFGQGTRLTVV.

CDR3 DNA sequence: TGTGCCAGCAGCCCCCCGGGACACGGGTTTTACGAGCAGTACTTC. Translation: CASSPPGHGFYEQYF. V is TRBV14 and J is TRBJ2-7; D perhaps matches TRBD1 (6 bases). The CDR3 has 15 residues. V was shortened by 4 bases and J by 4 bases, with 17 bases between the two germline ends. Per germline, CDR1 SGHDN and CDR2 FVKESK.

This clone has a handful of counts. V gene TRBV5-4 combines with J gene TRBJ2-5, with TRBD1 matching 9 bases. The CDR3 extends over 15 amino acids. The germline CDR1 and CDR2 sequences are SGHNT and YYREEE (reference sequence). Trimming at V came to 4 bases and at J to 3 bases, leaving 7 bases not matched to a gene. CDR3 region: CASSPGQGGEETQYF. The CDR3 DNA is TGTGCCAGCAGCCCGGGACAGGGTGGTGAAGAGACCCAGTACTTC.

The V and J genes are TRBV7-9 and TRBJ2-2; perhaps D is TRBD1 or TRBD2 (6 bases each). V lost 1 base and J 4 bases, leaving 19 bases between the germline ends. The CDR3 consists of 18 residues. The germline V gene has CDR1 SEHNR and CDR2 FQNEAQ (reference sequence). DNA of the CDR3: TGTGCCAGCAGCTTAGTATCGAGAGGGGGGTCTAGCACCGGGGAGCTGTTTTTT. Encoded protein: CASSLVSRGGSSTGELFF.

V gene TRBV5-1 combines with J gene TRBJ2-3; no clear D. The germline V gene encodes CDR1 SGHRS and CDR2 YFSETQ. V dropped 1 base and J dropped 3 bases, with 12 bases sitting between them. CDR3 length: 15 amino acids. This CDR3 reads CASSLTPDKTDTQYF. For the CDR3, the DNA is TGCGCCAGCAGCTTGACCCCAGATAAGACAGATACGCAGTATTTT.

The V call is TRBV5-8, the J call TRBJ1-3, with 8 bases lining up with TRBD1. The CDR3 contains 15 residues. Germline loops: CDR1 SGHTS, CDR2 YDEGEE. Germline trimming cut 4 bases from V and 1 base from J; bases unmatched to any gene: 4. The CDR3 DNA sequence: TGTGCCAGCAGCACGGGACAGGCGTCTGGAAACACCATATATTTT. Translated, it gives CASSTGQASGNTIYF.

Points on this clone: Distinct nucleotide sequences in the sample also encode this CDR3. The V gene is TRBV10-3, the J gene TRBJ2-2; possibly TRBD2 for D (5 bases). The V gene's germline CDR1 is ENHRY and CDR2 SYGVKD. With 0 bases removed from V and 6 bases from J, the gap between germline ends came to 5 bases. This CDR3 comprises 13 residues. CDR3 DNA sequence: TGTGCCATCAGTGAGTCGGGAGCCGGGGAGCTGTTTTTT. Encoded protein: CAISESGAGELFF.